One T cell receptor (beta chain) is described in this entry. Its antigen is not known. CDR3 size: 17 residues. J lost 0 bases, V lost 5 bases, and 7 bases had no gene match. Germline values: CDR1 SGHTA, CDR2 FQGNSA. The data originate from a study of cytomegalovirus exposure and HLA in healthy donors. Across the whole study: An earlier analysis found 120 million or so unique TCR beta sequences from about 179 million T cells.

Study-level findings and limits: Per published accounts, TCR beta sequences correctly predicted the HLA-A and HLA-B alleles of most subjects. When a later analysis compared HLA-associated TCR beta chains with equally common others, the HLA-associated chains turned out to be more clonally expanded and to have lower generation probabilities.

The PCR used 60 Vbeta and 13 Jbeta primers. Authors' data handling: An analysis that came later counted roughly 87 million unique TCR beta chains, around 10 million shared. Here immunoSEQ multiplex PCR was the method, and the copy in TCRdb shows in-frame clones only, minus some. V and J calls plus clone size are reproduced from that table; the DNA served to infer D and trimming. The sample lists roughly 49,000 clones, about four fifths occurring once. The sample consisted of PBMCs. The source is a boy aged 10-17 years in good health and CMV-seropositive. The V call is TRBV7-2, the J call TRBJ2-2; 9 bases match TRBD1. The CDR3 coding sequence is TGTGCCAGCAGCCGCAGACAGGGGGGCGCGAACACCGGGGAGCTGTTTTTT. It specifies CASSRRQGGANTGELFF.